These 20 T cell receptor beta chains were sequenced from one sample in a study of cytomegalovirus exposure and HLA in healthy donors. The PCR made use of 60 Vbeta and 13 Jbeta primers. Measured with immunoSEQ multiplex PCR; TCRdb has only the in-frame clones, and not every one. This sample yields fewer than 150,000 clones, of which about 80% are seen a single time; 2.7% belongs to the top ten. Material for sequencing was PBMCs. The receptors stem from a woman aged 40 to 50 in good health and CMV-seropositive.

J is TRBJ1-2 and V is TRBV7-9, with 7 bases that match TRBD1. CDR1 and CDR2 from the germline V gene are SEHNR and FQNEAQ (reference sequence). This CDR3 contains 15 residues. With V trimmed by 2 bases and J by 7 bases, 10 bases remained unmatched. The CDR3 loop is CASSLSSDRVGGYTF. As DNA, the CDR3 is TGTGCCAGCAGCTTAAGTTCTGACAGGGTGGGTGGCTACACCTTC.

CDR3 sequence: CASSTWGQYSYEQYF. The CDR3 DNA reads as TGTGCCAGTAGTACTTGGGGACAGTACTCCTACGAGCAGTACTTC. The chain links TRBV19 to TRBJ2-7, with 7 nucleotides matching TRBD1. The CDR3 covers 15 residues. Trimming at V came to 4 bases and at J to 0 bases, leaving 6 bases not matched to a gene. The germline V gene encodes CDR1 LNHDA and CDR2 SQIVND (reference sequence).

V gene TRBV7-9 combines with J gene TRBJ2-3; TRBD2 might be the D (6 bases). The CDR3 length is 12 residues. Trimming shortened V by 11 bases and J by 2 bases, and 11 bases separated the two germline ends. CDR1 SEHNR and CDR2 FQNEAQ come from the germline V gene (reference sequence). The CDR3 protein is CAGGLSTDTQYF. The DNA for the CDR3 is TGTGCCGGGGGACTCTCCACAGATACGCAGTATTTT.

The V call is TRBV30, the J call TRBJ1-6, with 9 bases that match TRBD1. This CDR3 region has 14 residues. J gave up 10 bases and V 3 bases, and 7 bases lay outside the gene matches. Per germline, CDR1 GTSNPN and CDR2 SVGIG (reference sequence). The DNA for the CDR3 is TGTGCCTGGAGGGGACAGGGTATGGAGTCACCCCTCCACTTT. It codes for CAWRGQGMESPLHF.

The rearrangement links TRBV2 to TRBJ2-7, with D possibly being TRBD1 (6 bases). The CDR3 has 12 residues. Germline CDR1 reads SNHLY; CDR2 reads FYNNEI. The germline V and J ends were trimmed by 5 bases and 3 bases, with 8 bases remaining between them. This chain's CDR3 is CASSQQGYEQYF. The CDR3 DNA sequence: TGTGCCAGCAGTCAACAGGGCTACGAGCAGTACTTC.

The chain is built from TRBV7-3 and TRBJ2-3; 8 nucleotides match TRBD2. The CDR3 runs to 15 residues. V shed 4 bases and J 2 bases; nucleotides not matched to a gene: 5. CDR1 is SGHTA and CDR2 is FQGTGA in the germline V gene. The CDR3 bases are TGTGCCAGCAGCTCCACAGCGGGAGTCACAGATACGCAGTATTTT. As protein: CASSSTAGVTDTQYF.

This rearrangement joins TRBV27 to TRBJ2-3; 8 bases align to TRBD2. V shed 1 base and J 5 bases; nucleotides not matched to a gene: 5. In germline, CDR1 is MNHEY, CDR2 SMNVEV (reference sequence). This CDR3 has 15 amino acids. This CDR3 is CASSLFAGGRDTQYF. CDR3 DNA: TGTGCCAGCAGTTTATTCGCGGGAGGCCGAGATACGCAGTATTTT.

The rearrangement joins TRBV10-3 to TRBJ1-1; D is perhaps TRBD1 (6 bases). Per germline, CDR1 ENHRY and CDR2 SYGVKD. Trimming stripped 4 bases from V and 1 base from J, with 7 bases between. This CDR3 is 13 amino acids long. The CDR3 reads CAISGTENTEAFF. As DNA, the CDR3 is TGTGCCATCAGTGGGACAGAGAACACTGAAGCTTTCTTT.

The gene calls are TRBV5-4 and TRBJ1-2, with TRBD1 as a possible D gene (6 bases). Per the germline V gene, CDR1 is SGHNT and CDR2 is YYREEE (reference sequence). The CDR3 has 15 residues. V lost 6 bases and J 0 bases, leaving 15 bases between the germline ends. CDR3 coding DNA: TGTGCCAGCATCCCGCAGGGGCGAGCTAACTATGGCTACACCTTC. The encoded protein is CASIPQGRANYGYTF.

This clone was seen a few times. The chain recombines TRBV4-1 with TRBJ2-7, with a tentative D call TRBD2 (5 bases). The CDR3 length is 14 residues. Looked up from germline, CDR1 is MGHRA and CDR2 is YSYEKL. The germline V and J ends were trimmed by 1 base and 3 bases, with 10 bases remaining between them. Here the CDR3 reads CASSQVMGDYEQYF. CDR3 sequence (DNA): TGCGCCAGCAGCCAAGTTATGGGAGACTACGAGCAGTACTTC.

V gene TRBV5-8 combines with J gene TRBJ2-5, with TRBD1 identical over 7 bases. The germline CDR1 and CDR2 sequences are SGHTS and YDEGEE. CDR3 size: 15 residues. After removal of 6 bases from V and 2 bases from J, the junction contained 10 bases not matched to a gene. CDR3 protein: CASKKWDSGQETQYF. The CDR3 DNA sequence: TGTGCCAGCAAGAAGTGGGACAGCGGTCAAGAGACCCAGTACTTC. Filled out from reference TRBV5-8 and TRBJ2-5, the complete variable domain reads EAGVTQSPTHLIKTRGQQATLRCSPISGHTSVYWYQQALGLGLQFLLWYDEGEERNRGNFPPRFSGRQFPNYSSELNVNALELEDSALYLCASKKWDSGQETQYFGPGTRLLVL.

This chain connects TRBV4-3 to TRBJ2-5; 8 bases align to TRBD1. The CDR3 totals 15 residues. The V gene end was trimmed by 1 base and the J gene end by 9 bases; junction bases not matched to a gene: 10. Per germline, CDR1 LGHNA and CDR2 YSLEER. The CDR3 nucleotides are TGCGCCAGCAGCCAAGTTAGTCGGGCGACAGGGGCCCAGTACTTC. It translates to CASSQVSRATGAQYF.

The V call is TRBV6-5, the J call TRBJ2-1; TRBD1 matches at 10 bases. Germline CDR1 reads MNHEY; CDR2 reads SVGAGI. The junction had 6 bases not matched to a gene; V was cut back by 8 bases and J by 5 bases. CDR3 length: 14 residues. The CDR3 region is CASGRDRGNNEQFF. For the CDR3, the DNA is TGTGCCAGCGGACGGGACAGGGGAAACAATGAGCAGTTCTTC.

The chain carries TRBV5-6 and TRBJ2-5; 9 bases match TRBD1. The DNA matches TRBJ2-7 better at its end, which makes the J call doubtful. The germline CDR1 and CDR2 sequences are SGHDT and YYEEEE. The CDR3 runs to 16 residues. The CDR3 nucleotides are TGTGCCAGCAGCGTGATCCCCGGGACAGGGATCTACGAGCAGTACTTC. This sequence encodes CASSVIPGTGIYEQYF.

This chain uses TRBV27 with TRBJ2-7, with TRBD1 matching over 10 bases. The CDR3 runs to 15 residues. V was clipped by 4 bases and J by 0 bases; unmatched bases: 3. In germline, CDR1 is MNHEY, CDR2 SMNVEV (reference sequence). DNA of the CDR3: TGTGCCAGCAGTTGGGACAGGGGAGACTCCTACGAGCAGTACTTC. Its protein product is CASSWDRGDSYEQYF.

The rearrangement joins TRBV5-1 to TRBJ1-4, with D perhaps TRBD1 (6 bases). V was clipped by 5 bases and J by 4 bases, with 9 bases between them. The CDR3 contains 13 residues. CDR1 and CDR2 (germline): SGHRS, YFSETQ. The CDR3 sequence is CASRGTYNEKLFF. The CDR3 DNA follows: TGCGCCAGCAGGGGGACATATAATGAAAAACTGTTTTTT.

This clone has only one observation. This chain uses TRBV6-5 with TRBJ2-2; 7 positions match TRBD1. The trim removed 2 bases at V and 4 bases at J, leaving 4 bases unmatched. There are 15 residues in the CDR3. Germline V gene lookup returns CDR1 MNHEY and CDR2 SVGAGI. The CDR3 sequence: CASSYEGAGTGELFF. For the CDR3, the DNA is TGTGCCAGCAGTTACGAGGGGGCGGGCACCGGGGAGCTGTTTTTT.

This clone has just one count. The genes are TRBV7-6 and TRBJ1-1; 10 positions agree with TRBD1. The junction had 11 bases not matched to a gene; V was cut back by 4 bases and J by 3 bases. Germline CDR1 is SGHVS and CDR2 is FNYEAQ. The CDR3 consists of 17 residues. DNA for the CDR3: TGTGCCAGCAGCTGGGACAGGGGAGACGTCGAACACACTGAAGCTTTCTTT. Its protein is CASSWDRGDVEHTEAFF.

The rearrangement uses TRBV21-1 and TRBJ2-2; whether TRBD1, the table's D call, matches the DNA was not checked. TRBV21-1 is reported as a pseudogene. The CDR3 is made up of 15 amino acids. Here the CDR3 reads CASSRDRGRTGELFF. The DNA for the CDR3 is TGTGCCAGCAGCAGGGACAGGGGGCGGACCGGGGAGCTGTTTTTT.

This clone was seen a single time. This sequence joins TRBV1 and TRBJ1-5; the table's D call of TRBD1 was not tested on the DNA. TRBV1 represents a pseudogene. This CDR3 comprises 14 residues. CDR3: CTSSQTGTDQPQHF. The CDR3 nucleotides are TGCACCAGCAGCCAAACAGGCACGGATCAGCCCCAGCATTTT.